Sequencing of this T cell receptor (beta chain) was carried out in a study of OX40 agonist ivuxolimab in advanced cancers. Study at large: A male proportion of about 80% was recorded, with mean age around 64 years and range roughly 20 to 85. Points from the study as a whole: On average, a greater number of expanded clones characterised CD8+ T cells relative to CD4+.

A history of autoimmune disease or systemic immunosuppression excluded patients. The sampling schedule covered blood at baseline, cycle 4 day 1, and cycle 7 day 1. As concerns this clone: The antigen is unknown.

The germline CDR1 and CDR2 sequences are SGHAT and FQNNGV. Germline trimming cut 5 bases from V and 2 bases from J; bases unmatched to any gene: 4. This CDR3 region has 14 residues. Assay: immunoSEQ multiplex PCR; the TCRdb copy retains only in-frame clones and omits some. Here the sample spans about 13,000 clones, 67% being singletons. V gene TRBV11-2 combines with J gene TRBJ2-7; 9 nucleotides align to TRBD1. The receptor was derived from an adult with an advanced solid tumor such as melanoma, head and neck, liver or kidney cancer. The sequencing here drew on CD4+ or CD8+ T cells sorted from blood, taken in a trial of the OX40 agonist ivuxolimab. The CDR3 DNA reads TGTGCCAGCAGCATGGGACAGGGCACCTACGAGCAGTACTTC. As protein: CASSMGQGTYEQYF. Drawing the rest from reference TRBV11-2 and TRBJ2-7, the complete variable domain is EAGVAQSPRYKIIEKRQSVAFWCNPISGHATLYWYQQILGQGPKLLIQFQNNGVVDDSQLPKDRFSAERLKGVDSTLKIQPAKLEDSAVYLCASSMGQGTYEQYFGPGTRLTVT.